These 18 T cell receptor beta chains share one sample of origin, sequenced in a study of PD-L1 blockade in urothelial cancer. The time point here: pretreatment peripheral blood. TCRdb keeps only in-frame clones here, not all; method: immunoSEQ multiplex PCR. The sample has 49,000 or so clones, approximately 85% seen once. The sequencing here drew on PBMCs, taken around atezolizumab (anti-PD-L1) treatment. The receptors were gathered from a man aged 65-85 years with urothelial cancer.

This clone occurred a few times. This rearrangement joins TRBV11-2 to TRBJ2-5, with 9 bases aligning to TRBD2. V gave up 5 bases and J gave up 1 base; unmatched junction bases: 5. Germline loops: CDR1 SGHAT, CDR2 FQNNGV. The CDR3 length is 15 residues. This CDR3 is CASSPGLAGQETQYF. The CDR3 coding sequence is TGTGCCAGCAGCCCGGGACTAGCAGGCCAAGAGACCCAGTACTTC.

This clone was counted a single time. This chain links TRBV2 with TRBJ2-3; unclear D gene. V gave up 8 bases and J gave up 2 bases, with 11 bases separating them. The CDR3 extends over 13 amino acids. Germline assignment: CDR1 SNHLY and CDR2 FYNNEI. CDR3 nucleotides: TGTGCCAGCTTGCCAAGCGACACAGATACGCAGTATTTT. The encoded protein is CASLPSDTDTQYF.

V and J are TRBV9 and TRBJ1-5; TRBD1 aligns across 8 bases. The CDR3 consists of 14 residues. J gave up 4 bases and V 4 bases, and 4 bases lay outside the gene matches. Germline V gives CDR1 SGDLS, CDR2 YYNGEE. The CDR3 bases are TGTGCCAGCAGCATCGGGACAGGAAATCAGCCCCAGCATTTT. It codes for CASSIGTGNQPQHF.

This chain uses TRBV7-9 with TRBJ1-4, with a weak D call TRBD1 (5 bases). The length of the CDR3 is 14 residues. V was clipped by 4 bases and J by 8 bases, with 14 bases between them. Germline V CDR1 and CDR2: SEHNR, FQNEAQ (reference sequence). DNA of the CDR3: TGTGCCAGCAGCTCAAGTGGCGGGGGGGAAAAACTGTTTTTT. Translating gives CASSSSGGGEKLFF.

The rearrangement uses TRBV6-5 and TRBJ1-5; a possible D gene is TRBD1 (5 bases). The germline V gene encodes CDR1 MNHEY and CDR2 SVGAGI. V gave up 5 bases and J gave up 7 bases, with 12 bases separating them. The CDR3 is 13 residues long. CDR3 region: CASSPQRGQPQHF. The DNA for the CDR3 is TGTGCCAGCAGTCCCCAGCGGGGCCAGCCCCAGCATTTT.

V and J are TRBV12-5 and TRBJ2-3; 9 bases align to TRBD1. V shed 0 bases and J 5 bases; nucleotides not matched to a gene: 3. The germline V gene encodes CDR1 LGHNT and CDR2 FRNRAP. The CDR3 has 15 amino acids. Here the CDR3 reads CASGLVLTGGDTQYF. In nucleotides, the CDR3 is TGTGCTAGTGGTTTGGTACTGACAGGGGGAGATACGCAGTATTTT.

The chain has TRBV4-1 and TRBJ2-3, with 7 positions matching TRBD2. Germline CDR1 MGHRA, CDR2 YSYEKL. The CDR3 spans 18 residues. J was trimmed by 1 base and V by 5 bases; bases with no gene match: 15. The DNA for the CDR3 is TGCGCCAGCAGCGTGGGAGGGACGGCGGGAGCTCGCACAGATACGCAGTATTTT. This codes for CASSVGGTAGARTDTQYF.

The V gene is TRBV6-5, the J gene TRBJ2-2; D possibly corresponds to TRBD1 (6 bases). V lost 6 bases to trimming and J lost 0 bases, with 11 bases between them. Germline V gives CDR1 MNHEY, CDR2 SVGAGI. The CDR3 sequence is 15 residues long. CDR3 sequence: CASRRQVTNTGELFF. In DNA, the CDR3 is TGTGCCAGCAGGCGACAGGTGACGAACACCGGGGAGCTGTTTTTT.

The gene calls are TRBV5-1 and TRBJ2-7; 9 bases align to TRBD2. Per the germline V gene, CDR1 is SGHRS and CDR2 is YFSETQ. V shed 4 bases, J shed 4 bases, and the junction held 6 bases outside the gene matches. The CDR3 runs 14 residues. DNA for the CDR3: TGCGCCAGCAGCAAGGGACTAGCAGATTACGAGCAGTACTTC. Translated, it gives CASSKGLADYEQYF.

This clone occurred once. V usage is TRBV19 and J usage is TRBJ2-2; maybe TRBD2 (7 bases). The length of the CDR3 is 16 residues. Germline V gene data show CDR1 as LNHDA and CDR2 as SQIVND (reference sequence). V was trimmed by 2 bases and J by 4 bases, leaving 14 bases between them. CDR3 in amino acids: CASSILGGGATGELFF. CDR3 DNA sequence: TGTGCCAGTAGTATATTGGGTGGGGGGGCCACCGGGGAGCTGTTTTTT. Full variable domain (rest looked up from reference TRBV19 and TRBJ2-2): DGGITQSPKYLFRKEGQNVTLSCEQNLNHDAMYWYRQDPGQGLRLIYYSQIVNDFQKGDIAEGYSVSREKKESFPLTVTSAQKNPTAFYLCASSILGGGATGELFFGEGSRLTVL.

The chain uses TRBV19 and TRBJ2-7, with D perhaps TRBD2 (6 bases). Trimming took off 3 bases at V and 2 bases at J, with 11 bases between the two ends. In germline, CDR1 is LNHDA, CDR2 SQIVND (reference sequence). The CDR3 length is 14 residues. CDR3 DNA: TGTGCCAGTAGTATGACTAGTAGAACCTACGAGCAGTACTTC. Translating it yields CASSMTSRTYEQYF.

This clone showed up just a few times. V is TRBV7-2 and J is TRBJ1-2; 7 bases map to TRBD1. Losses at the gene ends were 1 base for V and 9 bases for J; bases not matched to a gene: 8. CDR1 and CDR2 from the germline V gene are SGHTA and FQGNSA. This CDR3 has 14 residues. The CDR3: CASSLVVEGGSYTF. In DNA form, the CDR3 reads TGTGCCAGCAGCTTAGTGGTTGAAGGGGGCAGCTACACCTTC.

The genes are TRBV11-2 and TRBJ2-3, with TRBD1 identical over 7 bases. With 3 bases clipped from V and 5 bases from J, the junction kept 8 bases outside the gene matches. The CDR3 loop spans 15 amino acids. CDR1 and CDR2 (germline): SGHAT, FQNNGV. CDR3 in DNA: TGTGCCAGCAGCTTTCAGGCAGGGGGAATAGATACGCAGTATTTT. It is translated as CASSFQAGGIDTQYF.

The chain has TRBV9 and TRBJ2-1, with D possibly being TRBD1 (7 bases). Germline V CDR1 and CDR2: SGDLS, YYNGEE. This CDR3 contains 20 residues. Trimming took off 3 bases at V and 4 bases at J, with 29 bases between the two ends. The CDR3 region has the DNA TGTGCCAGCAGCGGAGGGAGGACAGGATTATCCCCCACGGTGTACAATGAGCAGTTCTTC. Translating it yields CASSGGRTGLSPTVYNEQFF.

The V gene is TRBV19, the J gene TRBJ1-2; no clear D. CDR3 length: 12 amino acids. V was cut by 7 bases and J by 2 bases, with 8 bases left in between. CDR1 and CDR2 from the germline V gene are LNHDA and SQIVND (reference sequence). The CDR3 bases are TGTGCCAGTAAAGCAGGAAACTATGGCTACACCTTC. Its protein is CASKAGNYGYTF.

The chain links TRBV28 to TRBJ2-2, with TRBD2 identical over 12 bases. The germline gives CDR1 MDHEN, CDR2 SYDVKM. The CDR3 is made up of 17 amino acids. The V gene end was trimmed by 1 base and the J gene end by 8 bases; junction bases not matched to a gene: 8. The CDR3 is CASSLFSWTSGTGELFF. CDR3 nucleotides: TGTGCCAGCAGTTTATTTAGTTGGACTAGCGGGACTGGGGAGCTGTTTTTT.

V usage is TRBV6-1 and J usage is TRBJ2-5; 7 nucleotides agree with TRBD2. The trim removed 7 bases at V and 4 bases at J, leaving 6 bases unmatched. Germline lookup yields CDR1 MNHNS and CDR2 SASEGT. This CDR3 is built from 13 residues. CDR3 amino acids: CASKASGLETQYF. The CDR3 nucleotides are TGTGCCAGCAAGGCTAGCGGATTAGAGACCCAGTACTTC.

The chain joins TRBV2 to TRBJ2-7; D is perhaps TRBD1 (8 bases). This CDR3 is 14 amino acids long. CDR1 and CDR2 from the germline V gene are SNHLY and FYNNEI. V was clipped by 6 bases and J by 6 bases, with 18 bases between them. The CDR3 region is CASRPTGGGPEQYF. The DNA of the CDR3 is TGTGCCAGCAGGCCCACAGGGGGGGGGCCCGAGCAGTACTTC.